The TCR beta chain described here comes from a study of vaccination effects on CD4 cells after COVID-19. Study-level background: Samples from a couple of convalescent patients were given 16 days and one week before vaccination.

Assay used: immunoSEQ multiplex PCR; TCRdb lists only in-frame clones, some missing. The sample yields tens of thousands of clones, approximately 73% seen once. CDR3 length: 16 amino acids. CDR1 and CDR2 (germline): SNHLY, FYNNEI. V was pared by 6 bases and J by 0 bases, with 15 bases between. ViraFEST assay sequencing came after antigen-specific CD4+ T cells were expanded with viral peptide pools. The culture ran for under eleven days, and then CD4+ T cells were isolated. The infection with SARS-CoV-2 (confirmed by PCR) occurred in this person between March and December 2020. Wells containing two million PBMC each were cultured with 9 to 10 IU/ml IL-2 and approximately 10 ug/ml peptides. It was on days 3 and 7 that half the medium was replaced with IL-2 medium. In the case of this clone: The antigen is undetermined.

Material: CD4+ T cells from PBMCs cultured with a peptide pool, obtained before COVID-19 vaccination. The chain has TRBV2 and TRBJ1-5, with D uncertain. The source is a human donor who had a prior SARS-CoV-2 infection. In DNA form, the CDR3 reads TGTGCCAGCAGCTATGGTCCCCCAGGTAGCAATCAGCCCCAGCATTTT. It codes for CASSYGPPGSNQPQHF.